Shown below are 26 T cell receptor beta chains from a single sample sequenced in a study of blood T cell repertoires in COVID-19. Sequenced by immunoSEQ multiplex PCR; TCRdb stores in-frame clones only, minus some. The sample includes 300,000 to 400,000 clones, roughly 90% seen only once; the top ten take roughly 2.9%. Input material: peripheral blood. These TCRs come from a woman aged 25-40 years with COVID-19, enrolled during active disease.

The chain combines TRBV4-2 with TRBJ1-2; D unclear. V was trimmed by 0 bases and J by 5 bases, leaving 7 bases between them. Germline CDR1 LGHNA, CDR2 YNFKEQ. This CDR3 has 13 residues. The CDR3 region has the DNA TGTGCCAGCAGCCAAGACCGCGCATATGGCTACACCTTC. Its protein is CASSQDRAYGYTF.

The V and J genes are TRBV5-6 and TRBJ2-5, with D maybe TRBD2 (5 bases). The CDR3 covers 13 residues. Trimming removed 4 bases from V and 4 bases from J, with 11 bases in between. From germline, CDR1 is SGHDT and CDR2 YYEEEE. Here the CDR3 reads CASSVSGTETQYF. DNA for the CDR3: TGTGCCAGCAGCGTCAGCGGAACAGAGACCCAGTACTTC.

The chain recombines TRBV18 with TRBJ2-3; 10 bases agree with TRBD2. The CDR3 runs 16 residues. After removal of 5 bases from V and 0 bases from J, the junction contained 5 bases not matched to a gene. Germline CDR1 KGHSH, CDR2 LQKENI. Written as DNA, the CDR3 is TGTGCCAGCTCATCTCGGACTAGCGGTAGCACAGATACGCAGTATTTT. Protein: CASSSRTSGSTDTQYF.

This chain uses TRBV5-1 with TRBJ2-5; 7 bases agree with TRBD2. This CDR3 is 16 amino acids long. The J segment lost 0 bases and the V segment lost 4 bases, leaving 9 bases of the junction unmatched. The V gene's germline CDR1 is SGHRS and CDR2 YFSETQ. CDR3 region: CASSPGGSLYQETQYF. The CDR3 bases are TGCGCCAGCAGCCCCGGGGGGTCATTGTACCAAGAGACCCAGTACTTC.

This rearrangement joins TRBV3-1 (or the pseudogene TRBV3-2) to TRBJ1-2; TRBD1 matches 9 bases. The germline V gene encodes CDR1 LGHDT and CDR2 YNNKEL (reference sequence). The length of the CDR3 is 15 residues. J gave up 3 bases and V 6 bases, and 8 bases lay outside the gene matches. CDR3 bases: TGTGCCAGCAGTCCCCTGGGACAGGGACACTATGGCTACACCTTC. Translated, it gives CASSPLGQGHYGYTF.

The chain carries TRBV4-1 and TRBJ1-4, with TRBD1 as a possible D gene (6 bases). The CDR3 has 14 amino acids. Trimming left V 2 bases short and J 7 bases short, with 11 bases between. Germline V gene sequence: CDR1 MGHRA, CDR2 YSYEKL. The DNA of the CDR3 is TGCGCCAGCAGCCAACCCGGGACACGTGAAAAACTGTTTTTT. It codes for CASSQPGTREKLFF.

This rearrangement joins TRBV27 to TRBJ2-7; the match to TRBD1 covers 11 bases. The V gene's germline CDR1 is MNHEY and CDR2 SMNVEV (reference sequence). Germline trimming cut 5 bases from V and 3 bases from J; bases unmatched to any gene: 6. CDR3 length equals 15 residues. The chain's CDR3 is CASSAQGQGVYEQYF. DNA for the CDR3: TGTGCCAGCAGTGCCCAGGGACAGGGGGTCTACGAGCAGTACTTC.

The V call is TRBV29-1, the J call TRBJ2-1; 13 bases match TRBD2. The junction had 1 base not matched to a gene; V was cut back by 5 bases and J by 3 bases. Germline V gene data show CDR1 as SQVTM and CDR2 as ANQGSEA. The CDR3 is made up of 14 amino acids. This chain's CDR3 is CSVRLAGGYNEQFF. In DNA, the CDR3 is TGCAGCGTTAGACTAGCGGGAGGCTACAATGAGCAGTTCTTC.

This chain joins TRBV11-3 and TRBJ2-1; 8 bases align to TRBD2. Germline assignment: CDR1 SGHNT and CDR2 YENEEA. The V segment lost 0 bases and the J segment 4 bases; nucleotides outside the gene matches: 8. There are 17 residues in the CDR3. The CDR3 sequence is CASSLDTGGGIYNEQFF. The CDR3 region has the DNA TGTGCCAGCAGCTTAGATACCGGCGGGGGGATTTACAATGAGCAGTTCTTC.

The chain couples TRBV6-5 to TRBJ1-1, with 7 bases that match TRBD1. The CDR3 length is 13 residues. Trimming took 5 bases from V and 8 from J; bases not matched to a gene: 8. CDR1 MNHEY and CDR2 SVGAGI come from the germline V gene. In DNA form, the CDR3 reads TGTGCCAGCAGTCCCACAGGGGCCAGCGAAGCTTTCTTT. Its protein is CASSPTGASEAFF.

The V gene is TRBV28, the J gene TRBJ1-2; D gene unclear. Germline V gives CDR1 MDHEN, CDR2 SYDVKM. The CDR3 loop spans 13 amino acids. Trimming pared 6 bases from V and 7 bases from J, leaving 15 bases between. The CDR3 DNA reads TGTGCCAGCAGCCGAATCAGAGGAGGTGGCTACACCTTC. The encoded protein is CASSRIRGGGYTF.

The V call is TRBV13, the J call TRBJ1-1, with 9 bases that match TRBD1. This CDR3 has 15 residues. Germline-derived CDR1 and CDR2 are PRHDT and FYEKMQ (reference sequence). The V and J ends lost 5 bases and 6 bases, in that order; junction bases with no gene match: 10. The CDR3 nucleotides are TGTGCCAGCAGCCCCGGAACAGGGGGCTTTCCTGAAGCTTTCTTT. It codes for CASSPGTGGFPEAFF. The entire variable domain, with the rest obtained from reference TRBV13 and TRBJ1-1, is as follows: AAGVIQSPRHLIKEKRETATLKCYPIPRHDTVYWYQQGPGQDPQFLISFYEKMQSDKGSIPDRFSAQQFSDYHSELNMSSLELGDSALYFCASSPGTGGFPEAFFGQGTRLTVV.

This chain joins TRBV21-1 and TRBJ2-1; the DNA was not compared with TRBD1, the D call given in the table. TRBV21-1 is given as a pseudogene. This CDR3 region has 20 residues. The CDR3 protein is CASSKKKSPITAKVYNEQFF. The CDR3 coding sequence is TGTGCCAGCAGCAAAAAAAAATCCCCTATTACAGCAAAAGTTTACAATGAGCAGTTCTTC.

The chain links TRBV19 to TRBJ1-2, with a possible D match to TRBD1 (6 bases). CDR1 and CDR2 (germline): LNHDA, SQIVND (reference sequence). V was pared by 2 bases and J by 3 bases, with 7 bases between. The CDR3 is 13 amino acids. The CDR3 loop is CASSIRQDYGYTF. The CDR3 region has the DNA TGTGCCAGTAGTATAAGACAGGACTATGGCTACACCTTC.

This clone was picked up one time. The chain is built from TRBV2 and TRBJ1-5; 7 positions match TRBD1. Germline V lookup: CDR1 SNHLY, CDR2 FYNNEI. This CDR3 has 14 amino acids. V shed 4 bases, J shed 0 bases, and the junction held 0 bases outside the gene matches. The chain's CDR3 is CASSGDSSNQPQHF. CDR3 coding DNA: TGTGCCAGCAGTGGGGACAGTAGCAATCAGCCCCAGCATTTT.

This clone showed up many times. This chain links TRBV2 with TRBJ2-6, with 10 bases that match TRBD2. The V segment lost 5 bases and the J segment 0 bases; nucleotides outside the gene matches: 4. Germline lookup yields CDR1 SNHLY and CDR2 FYNNEI. This CDR3 region has 17 residues. The CDR3 coding sequence is TGTGCCAGCAGTTGGACTAGCGGTCTCTCTGGGGCCAACGTCCTGACTTTC. Protein product: CASSWTSGLSGANVLTF.

The chain combines TRBV19 with TRBJ1-1; tentative D call: TRBD1 (6 bases). The V gene lost 5 bases and the J gene lost 2 bases, with 12 bases spanning the gap. The CDR3 sequence is 14 residues long. Germline V gene lookup returns CDR1 LNHDA and CDR2 SQIVND (reference sequence). CDR3 nucleotides: TGTGCCAGTAGTCTGCGGACAGATAACACTGAAGCTTTCTTT. Its translation: CASSLRTDNTEAFF.

Comment on this clone: The sample holds other DNA sequences that translate to the same CDR3. The chain joins TRBV11-3 to TRBJ2-3, with TRBD2 identical over 10 bases. The CDR3 totals 14 residues. Germline V gene sequence: CDR1 SGHNT, CDR2 YENEEA. With V trimmed by 5 bases and J by 3 bases, 2 bases remained unmatched. The CDR3 DNA reads TGTGCCAGCAGCCTGGGACTAGCGACAGATACGCAGTATTTT. Translating it yields CASSLGLATDTQYF.

The chain uses TRBV5-1 and TRBJ1-6; TRBD1 agrees at 7 bases. Unmatched junction bases numbered 6, after V lost 4 bases and J lost 5 bases. The CDR3 has 15 amino acids. CDR1 is SGHRS, CDR2 YFSETQ, per germline. Here the CDR3 reads CASSRGTEDNSPLHF. In DNA, the CDR3 is TGCGCCAGCAGCAGGGGGACAGAGGATAATTCACCCCTCCACTTT.

The chain carries TRBV30 and TRBJ1-3; the D is unclear. The V gene lost 0 bases and the J gene lost 4 bases, with 4 bases spanning the gap. The CDR3 is 12 residues long. Per the germline V gene, CDR1 is GTSNPN and CDR2 is SVGIG (reference sequence). DNA for the CDR3: TGTGCCTGGAGTGTAAGCGGAAACACCATATATTTT. Translation: CAWSVSGNTIYF.

V gene TRBV6-5 combines with J gene TRBJ2-7; possible D gene TRBD1, 5 bases. The CDR3 contains 14 residues. From germline, CDR1 is MNHEY and CDR2 SVGAGI. V dropped 5 bases and J dropped 2 bases, with 13 bases sitting between them. CDR3: CASSLSQGPYEQYF. The CDR3 DNA reads as TGTGCCAGCAGTCTGAGCCAGGGCCCCTACGAGCAGTACTTC.

The chain joins TRBV6-4 to TRBJ2-2; 7 positions agree with TRBD1. There are 16 residues in the CDR3. With 5 bases clipped from V and 3 bases from J, the junction kept 9 bases outside the gene matches. Germline V gene sequence: CDR1 MRHNA, CDR2 SNTAGT. The CDR3 DNA is TGTGCCAGCAGTCCCAGACAGGGTCCGCACACCGGGGAGCTGTTTTTT. Protein sequence: CASSPRQGPHTGELFF.

This clone has just a few counts. V usage is TRBV3-1 (or the pseudogene TRBV3-2) and J usage is TRBJ1-4; D may be TRBD1 (5 bases). The length of the CDR3 is 16 residues. Trimming cost V 1 base and J 3 bases, with 12 bases left between them. CDR1 is LGHDT, CDR2 YNNKEL, per germline (reference sequence). The DNA for the CDR3 is TGTGCCAGCAGCCAAGCTCGGGGAGGGGCTAATGAAAAACTGTTTTTT. Its translation is CASSQARGGANEKLFF.

CDR3 region: CASKGDIYNEQFF. In DNA, the CDR3 is TGTGCCAGCAAGGGAGACATATACAATGAGCAGTTCTTC. The rearrangement joins TRBV25-1 to TRBJ2-1, with a possible D match to TRBD2 (5 bases). Trimming left V 7 bases short and J 4 bases short, with 11 bases between. CDR1 and CDR2 from the germline V gene are MGHDK and SYGVNS. This CDR3 has 13 amino acids.

This chain connects TRBV10-3 to TRBJ1-3, with 7 bases that match TRBD1. CDR1 is ENHRY and CDR2 is SYGVKD in the germline V gene. V was clipped by 6 bases and J by 0 bases; unmatched bases: 8. The CDR3 spans 16 residues. The CDR3 DNA reads as TGTGCCATCAGCGCGGGACAGACGAACTCTGGAAACACCATATATTTT. Its protein product is CAISAGQTNSGNTIYF.

V and J are TRBV10-2 and TRBJ1-1, with D tentatively TRBD1 (5 bases). V lost 1 base and J lost 3, with 18 bases in between. The CDR3 runs 17 residues. CDR1 is WSHSY, CDR2 SAAADI, per germline. Here the CDR3 reads CASSEFGLLGGDTEAFF. The CDR3 DNA reads as TGCGCCAGCAGTGAGTTTGGACTCTTGGGGGGAGACACTGAAGCTTTCTTT.